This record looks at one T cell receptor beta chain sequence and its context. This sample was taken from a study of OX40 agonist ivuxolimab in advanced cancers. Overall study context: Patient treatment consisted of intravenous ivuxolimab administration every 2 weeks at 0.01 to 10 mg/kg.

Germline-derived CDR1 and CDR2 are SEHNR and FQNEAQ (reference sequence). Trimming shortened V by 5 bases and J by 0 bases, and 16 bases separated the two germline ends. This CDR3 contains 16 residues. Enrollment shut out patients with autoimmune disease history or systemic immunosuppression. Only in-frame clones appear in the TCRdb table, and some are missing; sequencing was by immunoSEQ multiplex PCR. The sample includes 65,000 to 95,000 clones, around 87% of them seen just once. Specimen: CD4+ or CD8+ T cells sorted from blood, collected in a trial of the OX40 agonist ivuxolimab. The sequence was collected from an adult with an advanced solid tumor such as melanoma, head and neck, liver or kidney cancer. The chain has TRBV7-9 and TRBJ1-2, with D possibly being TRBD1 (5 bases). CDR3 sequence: CASSQSVTVPNYGYTF. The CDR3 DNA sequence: TGTGCCAGCAGCCAGTCGGTGACAGTTCCTAACTATGGCTACACCTTC.